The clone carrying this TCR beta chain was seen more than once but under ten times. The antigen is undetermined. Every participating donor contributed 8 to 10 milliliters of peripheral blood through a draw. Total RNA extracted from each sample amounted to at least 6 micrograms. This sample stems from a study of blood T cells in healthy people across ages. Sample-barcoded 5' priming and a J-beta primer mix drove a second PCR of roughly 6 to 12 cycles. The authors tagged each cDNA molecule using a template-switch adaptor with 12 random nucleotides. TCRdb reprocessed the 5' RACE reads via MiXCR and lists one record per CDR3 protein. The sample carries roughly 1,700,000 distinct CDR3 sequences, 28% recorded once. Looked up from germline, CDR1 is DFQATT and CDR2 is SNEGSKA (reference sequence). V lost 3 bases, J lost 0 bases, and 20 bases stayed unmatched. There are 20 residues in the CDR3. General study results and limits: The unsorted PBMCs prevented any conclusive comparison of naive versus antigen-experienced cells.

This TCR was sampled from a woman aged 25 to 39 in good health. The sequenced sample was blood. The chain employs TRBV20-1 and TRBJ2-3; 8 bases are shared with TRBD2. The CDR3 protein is CSASGLTRGSGITSTDTQYF. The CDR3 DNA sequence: TGCAGTGCTAGTGGGTTAACTAGGGGTAGCGGGATAACTAGCACAGATACGCAGTATTTT.